This entry describes one TCR beta chain. Its antigen remains unknown. This sample stems from a study of T cells in localized non-small cell lung cancer. The CDR3 consists of 15 residues. V gave up 3 bases and J gave up 4 bases, with 12 bases separating them. Germline CDR1 and CDR2: SEHNR and FQNEAQ (reference sequence). Assay used: immunoSEQ multiplex PCR; TCRdb lists only in-frame clones, some missing. The table records over 30,000 clones, 85% to 90% of them present only once. Study observations and caveats: Uninvolved adjacent lung, not tumor, had the highest T cell clonality. Adjacent lung exhibited a median of about 50 among the 100 most abundant tumor clones. In the blood, greater T cell density corresponded to longer overall survival.

The chain couples TRBV7-9 to TRBJ2-2, with a weak D call TRBD2 (5 bases). Sequenced material: peripheral blood, taken before any cancer treatment. The clonotype was recovered from a male donor at least 60 years old with stage III lung adenocarcinoma. CDR3 sequence reads: CASSFGFGSTGELFF. CDR3 in DNA: TGTGCCAGCAGCTTTGGATTTGGGAGCACCGGGGAGCTGTTTTTT. Complete variable domain (other parts from reference TRBV7-9 and TRBJ2-2): DTGVSQNPRHKITKRGQNVTFRCDPISEHNRLYWYRQTLGQGPEFLTYFQNEAQLEKSRLLSDRFSAERPKGSFSTLEIQRTEQGDSAMYLCASSFGFGSTGELFFGEGSRLTVL.